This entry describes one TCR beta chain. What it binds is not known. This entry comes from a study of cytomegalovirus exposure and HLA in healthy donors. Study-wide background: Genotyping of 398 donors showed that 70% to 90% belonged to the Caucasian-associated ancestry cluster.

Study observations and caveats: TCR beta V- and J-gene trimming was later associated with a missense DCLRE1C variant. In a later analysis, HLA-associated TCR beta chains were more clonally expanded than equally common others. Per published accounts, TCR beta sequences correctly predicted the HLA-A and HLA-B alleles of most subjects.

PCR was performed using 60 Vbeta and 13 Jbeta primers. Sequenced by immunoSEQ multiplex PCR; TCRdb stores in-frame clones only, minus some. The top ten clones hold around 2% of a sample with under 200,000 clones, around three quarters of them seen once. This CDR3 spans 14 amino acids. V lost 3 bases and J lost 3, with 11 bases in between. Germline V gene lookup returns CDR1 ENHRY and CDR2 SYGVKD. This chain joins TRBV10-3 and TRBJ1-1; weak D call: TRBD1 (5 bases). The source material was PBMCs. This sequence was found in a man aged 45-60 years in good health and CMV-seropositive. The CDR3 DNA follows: TGTGCCATCAGTGACGGTATAGGGGACACTGAAGCTTTCTTT. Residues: CAISDGIGDTEAFF.